The 24 T cell receptor beta chains presented below share a single source sample, sequenced in a study of blood T cells in healthy people across ages. Sample-barcoded 5' priming and a J-beta primer mix drove a second PCR of roughly 6 to 12 cycles. TCRdb reanalysed the 5' RACE reads using MiXCR and keeps one entry per CDR3 protein. The sample contains some 1.7 million distinct CDR3 sequences, 25% to 30% of which appear only once. The sequencing sample was made of blood. The receptors here all came from a woman aged 30 to 39 in good health.

In this sample, this clonotype turned up once. The chain recombines TRBV5-1 with TRBJ1-1; 12 nucleotides line up with TRBD1. The germline V gene encodes CDR1 SGHRS and CDR2 YFSETQ. Unmatched junction bases numbered 13, after V lost 6 bases and J lost 7 bases. This CDR3 is 16 amino acids long. The CDR3 DNA is TGCGCCAGCAACCCCGTGGGACAGGGGGCGACGAATGAAGCTTTCTTT. Its translation: CASNPVGQGATNEAFF.

The genes are TRBV7-9 and TRBJ2-7; TRBD1 is a possible D gene (5 bases). Germline CDR1 SEHNR, CDR2 FQNEAQ (reference sequence). The CDR3 is 13 amino acids. V was cut by 8 bases and J by 7 bases, with 18 bases left in between. The CDR3 region has the DNA TGTGCCAGCCAAAGCCTCAGGGTAAATGAGCAGTACTTC. Amino acid sequence: CASQSLRVNEQYF.

This clonotype was seen a handful of times. J is TRBJ2-1 and V is TRBV7-3, with D possibly TRBD1 on 7 matching bases. Germline V gives CDR1 SGHTA, CDR2 FQGTGA. This CDR3 is built from 16 residues. V gave up 5 bases and J gave up 4 bases, with 18 bases separating them. The CDR3 nucleotides read TGTGCCAGCAGCGGACAGGAGGGCATCCCTTACAATGAGCAGTTCTTC. Translation gives CASSGQEGIPYNEQFF.

The genes are TRBV5-5 and TRBJ1-1, with TRBD1 identical over 9 bases. J gave up 1 base and V 7 bases, and 2 bases lay outside the gene matches. The CDR3 runs to 13 residues. From germline, CDR1 is SGHKS and CDR2 YYEKEE (reference sequence). CDR3 region: CASGDRANTEAFF. The CDR3 DNA sequence: TGTGCCAGCGGGGACAGGGCGAACACTGAAGCTTTCTTT.

V usage is TRBV20-1 and J usage is TRBJ2-7, with TRBD2 matching over 9 bases. The ends lost 3 bases at V and 3 bases at J; junction bases unmatched: 15. The CDR3 sequence is 17 residues long. In germline, CDR1 is DFQATT, CDR2 SNEGSKA (reference sequence). The CDR3 reads CSARGVSFSGGGYEQYF. The CDR3 nucleotides read TGCAGTGCTAGGGGCGTGAGTTTTAGCGGGGGAGGCTACGAGCAGTACTTC.

This clonotype appeared many times. The gene calls are TRBV28 and TRBJ2-7, with 12 bases matching TRBD1. The V gene end was trimmed by 4 bases and the J gene end by 7 bases; junction bases not matched to a gene: 8. Germline assignment: CDR1 MDHEN and CDR2 SYDVKM. The CDR3 has 15 residues. Here the CDR3 reads CASSSPGQGAGEQYF. The DNA for the CDR3 is TGTGCCAGCAGTTCACCGGGACAGGGGGCGGGTGAGCAGTACTTC.

The table lists this clonotype with many counts. V is TRBV5-1 and J is TRBJ2-3; D remains ambiguous. The CDR3 length is 14 residues. Germline CDR1 and CDR2: SGHRS and YFSETQ. Trimming shortened V by 0 bases and J by 0 bases, and 5 bases separated the two germline ends. The CDR3 nucleotides are TGCGCCAGCAGCTTGGAATCTAGCACAGATACGCAGTATTTT. Its protein is CASSLESSTDTQYF.

This clonotype was detected ten times or more. The rearrangement uses TRBV12-3 or TRBV12-4 and TRBJ2-3; 9 positions agree with TRBD2. The CDR3 runs 12 residues. The CDR3 sequence: CASGRYTDTQYF. The CDR3 nucleotides read TGTGCAAGCGGGAGGTACACAGATACGCAGTATTTT.

This clonotype appeared many times. The rearrangement links TRBV7-2 to TRBJ1-2; D gene uncertain. The germline V and J ends were trimmed by 1 base and 7 bases, with 16 bases remaining between them. The CDR3 covers 15 residues. The germline V gene encodes CDR1 SGHTA and CDR2 FQGNSA. CDR3 nucleotide sequence: TGTGCCAGCAGCTTAGATGCCCCGAGGGCGGCTGGCTACACCTTC. As protein: CASSLDAPRAAGYTF.

This rearrangement joins TRBV4-3 to TRBJ1-5; D unclear. V lost 4 bases, J lost 9 bases, and 13 bases lay in between. CDR1 is LGHNA and CDR2 is YSLEER in the germline V gene. The CDR3 loop spans 13 amino acids. In nucleotides, the CDR3 is TGCGCCAGCAGCCTTGATCAAGGGTCGCCCCAGCATTTT. Its protein product is CASSLDQGSPQHF.

The CDR3 coding sequence is TGTGCCAGCAGCCAACAGCTAGGGGACTACTCCTACAATGAGCAGTACTTC. It encodes CASSQQLGDYSYNEQYF. This sequence joins TRBV3-1 and TRBJ2-1; TRBD2 agrees at 7 bases. The J call is in doubt because the DNA end fits TRBJ2-7 better. The CDR3 covers 17 residues. Germline V lookup: CDR1 LGHDT, CDR2 YNNKEL (reference sequence).

The chain employs TRBV2 and TRBJ1-5; TRBD1 might be the D (6 bases). Between the trimmed V and J ends, which lost 3 bases and 0 bases, there was a span of 9 bases. CDR3 length: 15 amino acids. Germline CDR1 is SNHLY and CDR2 is FYNNEI. The CDR3 reads CASSDRGYSNQPQHF. CDR3 DNA sequence: TGTGCCAGCAGTGACAGGGGATATAGCAATCAGCCCCAGCATTTT.

This clonotype was picked up a small number of times. The V call is TRBV10-3, the J call TRBJ2-7; D possibly corresponds to TRBD1 (6 bases). CDR3 length: 11 residues. Germline V lookup: CDR1 ENHRY, CDR2 SYGVKD. The V end lost 4 bases, the J end lost 7 bases, and 8 bases lay between the germline ends. The CDR3 bases are TGTGCCATCAGTGGGGGACATGAGCAGTACTTC. This gives the protein CAISGGHEQYF.

The chain employs TRBV29-1 and TRBJ1-2; no firm D call. There are 13 residues in the CDR3. The V and J ends lost 8 bases and 4 bases respectively, with 17 bases between them. Germline CDR1 is SQVTM and CDR2 is ANQGSEA. Here the CDR3 reads CSFSPRSSYGYTF. CDR3 sequence (DNA): TGCAGCTTTTCCCCGCGCAGTTCCTATGGCTACACCTTC.

This clonotype was counted a few times. This chain connects TRBV30 to TRBJ1-2; TRBD1 aligns across 7 bases. Germline lookup yields CDR1 GTSNPN and CDR2 SVGIG (reference sequence). V gave up 0 bases and J gave up 4 bases; unmatched junction bases: 5. The CDR3 runs 14 residues. CDR3 nucleotide sequence: TGTGCCTGGAGTGTGGAGGGGGCTGGCTATGGCTACACCTTC. It yields the protein CAWSVEGAGYGYTF.

The V gene is TRBV7-9, the J gene TRBJ1-6; 9 nucleotides line up with TRBD1. The germline V gene has CDR1 SEHNR and CDR2 FQNEAQ (reference sequence). V was clipped by 5 bases and J by 6 bases; unmatched bases: 5. The CDR3 is made up of 15 amino acids. CDR3 amino acids: CASSVQGAVNSPLHF. For the CDR3, the DNA is TGTGCCAGCAGCGTACAGGGGGCCGTTAATTCACCCCTCCACTTT. Full variable domain (missing parts from reference TRBV7-9 and TRBJ1-6): DTGVSQNPRHKITKRGQNVTFRCDPISEHNRLYWYRQTLGQGPEFLTYFQNEAQLEKSRLLSDRFSAERPKGSFSTLEIQRTEQGDSAMYLCASSVQGAVNSPLHFGNGTRLTVT.

This clonotype was seen a handful of times. The V call is TRBV20-1, the J call TRBJ1-2, with D possibly matching TRBD1 (5 bases). The ends were cut back, 6 bases at V and 4 bases at J, with 21 bases in the middle. The germline V gene has CDR1 DFQATT and CDR2 SNEGSKA (reference sequence). This CDR3 spans 15 amino acids. This CDR3 reads CSAAIDSTGIYGYTF. CDR3 nucleotide sequence: TGCAGTGCAGCAATCGACAGTACCGGTATCTATGGCTACACCTTC.

This clonotype was observed a few times. This chain uses TRBV3-1 with TRBJ1-2; D gene uncertain. CDR1 and CDR2 (germline): LGHDT, YNNKEL (reference sequence). V was shortened by 4 bases and J by 2 bases, with 14 bases between the two germline ends. The CDR3 is made up of 15 amino acids. The CDR3 is CASSRTLQLNYGYTF. The CDR3 DNA sequence: TGTGCCAGCAGCCGTACCCTACAGCTCAACTATGGCTACACCTTC.

This clonotype was picked up many times. Germline and junction disagree at one end, which may indicate a read error. The rearrangement joins TRBV12-3 or TRBV12-4 to TRBJ2-7; D unresolved. The CDR3 runs to 11 residues. The CDR3 here is CASSFRDEQYF. CDR3 coding DNA: TGCGCCAGCAGCTTTAGGGACGAGCAGTACTTC.

The V gene is TRBV28, the J gene TRBJ2-2, with a weak D call TRBD1 (6 bases). The CDR3 is made up of 15 amino acids. In germline, CDR1 is MDHEN, CDR2 SYDVKM. Trimming cost V 4 bases and J 2 bases, with 11 bases left between them. This CDR3 reads CASSSGTHNTGELFF. The CDR3 nucleotides are TGTGCCAGCAGTTCCGGGACACATAACACCGGGGAGCTGTTTTTT.

The rearrangement uses TRBV7-2 and TRBJ2-1; 8 bases are a match to TRBD2. Germline V gene sequence: CDR1 SGHTA, CDR2 FQGNSA. The CDR3 loop spans 16 amino acids. J gave up 4 bases and V 3 bases, and 8 bases lay outside the gene matches. The CDR3 is CASSFLGGDFYNEQFF. The CDR3 DNA is TGTGCCAGCAGCTTTCTCGGGGGGGACTTTTACAATGAGCAGTTCTTC.

Regarding this clonotype: One junction end does not reproduce the germline sequence, and a read error may be involved. The chain couples TRBV24-1 to TRBJ2-3; weak D call: TRBD2 (6 bases). Germline CDR1 is KGHDR and CDR2 is SFDVKD. This CDR3 has 16 residues. CDR3 region: CATSDPDGGSTNTQYF. In nucleotides, the CDR3 is TGTGCCACCAGTGATCCAGACGGAGGGAGCACAAATACGCAGTATTTT.

This clonotype has a count of ten or more. This rearrangement joins TRBV7-9 to TRBJ1-2; D remains unclear. CDR3 size: 14 residues. The V end was cut by 4 bases, the J end by 4 bases, with 13 bases between. Per the germline V gene, CDR1 is SEHNR and CDR2 is FQNEAQ (reference sequence). The CDR3 loop reads CASSYPAGRYGYTF. The CDR3 DNA reads TGTGCCAGCAGCTACCCGGCCGGCCGCTATGGCTACACCTTC.

Ten or more counts support this clonotype. The chain has TRBV5-1 and TRBJ2-7; a weak D match, TRBD1 (5 bases). CDR1 SGHRS and CDR2 YFSETQ come from the germline V gene. The CDR3 has 14 amino acids. V was cut by 0 bases and J by 3 bases, with 10 bases left in between. Here the CDR3 DNA reads TGCGCCAGCAGCTTGGGACAGACCTTCTACGAGCAGTACTTC. It codes for CASSLGQTFYEQYF.